Listed below are T cell receptor beta chains from one sample, sequenced in a study of T cells in Graves' hyperthyroidism and ophthalmopathy. TCRdb re-called the multiplex PCR reads with MiXCR, one entry per CDR3 protein. The table includes some 600,000 distinct CDR3 sequences, approximately 13% detected once. Sequencing was performed on blood. These receptors were collected from a woman aged 30 to 39 with Graves' hyperthyroidism that later progressed to Graves' ophthalmopathy. The CDR3 runs from the conserved cysteine through the conserved F or W. Fields, in order: clone size, J gene, D gene, V gene, CDR3 protein, CDR3 DNA. A D gene is named only where the DNA matches it firmly. The size of a clone is reported for some rows only, either as once, few or many, or as a class for expanded clones.

>few|TRBJ2-1|TRBD2|TRBV19
CASSTFSGTSFNNEQFF
TGTGCCAGTAGTACCTTCTCCGGGACTAGCTTTAACAATGAGCAGTTCTTC
>-|TRBJ2-1|-|TRBV10-3
CAISRTGYNEQFF
TGTGCCATCAGCAGAACAGGGTACAATGAGCAGTTCTTC
>many|TRBJ1-1|-|TRBV20-1
CSARALTDNTEAFF
TGCAGTGCTAGAGCCCTTACAGATAACACTGAAGCTTTCTTT
>-|TRBJ2-1|-|TRBV6-1
CASRPATIFYEQFF
TGTGCCAGCAGACCCGCGACAATTTTCTATGAGCAGTTCTTC
>-|TRBJ2-3|-|TRBV5-1
CASSLEVTDTQYF
TGCGCCAGCAGCTTGGAGGTTACAGATACGCAGTATTTT
>-|TRBJ2-3|TRBD2|TRBV25-1
CASSDGAAGGSGTDTQYF
TGTGCCAGCAGTGATGGGGCCGCGGGAGGGTCGGGCACAGATACGCAGTATTTT
>many|TRBJ1-1|-|TRBV24-1
CATRGIGDTEAFF
TGTGCCACCAGAGGGATAGGGGACACTGAAGCTTTCTTT
>-|TRBJ1-1|-|TRBV20-1
CSARGGEGTEAFF
TGCAGTGCTCGAGGAGGCGAAGGTACTGAAGCTTTCTTT
>many|TRBJ1-1|-|TRBV11-2
CASSLGGWGGPRVVAFF
TGTGCCAGCAGCTTAGGAGGGTGGGGGGGGCCGAGAGTCGTAGCTTTCTTT
>many|TRBJ2-3|TRBD1|TRBV7-2
CASSPLQGADTDTQYF
TGTGCCAGCAGTCCTTTACAGGGGGCGGACACAGATACGCAGTATTTT
>few|TRBJ2-7|-|TRBV6-1
CASSEAGGPSYEQYF
TGTGCCAGCAGTGAAGCGGGGGGGCCCTCCTACGAGCAGTACTTC
>many|TRBJ2-3|TRBD2|TRBV29-1
CSATRGTSKADTQYF
TGCAGCGCCACCCGCGGGACTAGCAAGGCAGATACGCAGTATTTT
>few|TRBJ2-1|-|TRBV10-3
CAIRGQVEQFF
TGTGCCATCAGGGGGCAGGTTGAGCAGTTCTTC
>few|TRBJ1-5|-|TRBV6-1
CASTNDRRAQHF
TGTGCCAGCACCAACGACCGTCGGGCCCAGCATTTT
>-|TRBJ2-5|TRBD1|TRBV11-2
CASSSGQGVETQYF
TGTGCCAGCAGCTCCGGACAGGGCGTTGAGACCCAGTACTTC
>few|TRBJ2-7|TRBD2|TRBV27
CASSLYGRGTYEQYF
TGTGCCAGCAGTTTATACGGGCGGGGGACCTACGAGCAGTACTTC
>few|TRBJ1-3|-|TRBV14
CASSREITRGNTIYF
TGTGCCAGCAGCCGAGAGATTACAAGAGGAAACACCATATATTTT
>many|TRBJ2-7|TRBD2|TRBV28
CASSLGGDGYEQYF
TGTGCCAGCAGTTTGGGAGGGGATGGATACGAGCAGTACTTC
>many|TRBJ1-1|TRBD1|TRBV18
CASSPWTGNLEAFF
TGTGCCAGCTCACCTTGGACAGGCAACCTGGAGGCTTTCTTT
>many|TRBJ2-2|-|TRBV15
CATSRDADRRSTGELFF
TGTGCCACCAGCAGAGATGCGGACAGACGGTCCACCGGGGAGCTGTTTTTT
>-|TRBJ1-2|TRBD1|TRBV28
CASSSLTGALLGYTF
TGTGCCAGCAGTTCGCTGACAGGGGCGCTTCTAGGCTACACCTTC
>-|TRBJ2-1|-|TRBV7-8
CASSFNGGNEQFF
TGTGCCAGCAGCTTCAATGGGGGGAATGAGCAGTTCTTC
>many|TRBJ1-5|-|TRBV6-1
CASSEPRGQPQHF
TGTGCCAGCAGTGAACCCAGGGGCCAGCCCCAGCATTTT
>many|TRBJ1-4|TRBD1|TRBV28
CASSKQTGGREKLFF
TGTGCCAGCAGTAAACAGACAGGGGGCAGGGAAAAACTGTTTTTT
>many|TRBJ1-5|-|TRBV12-3/TRBV12-4
CASSFRVDQPQHF
TGTGCCAGCAGTTTTAGGGTAGATCAGCCCCAGCATTTT
>few|TRBJ2-1|TRBD2|TRBV7-8
CASSFEKSGILYNEQFF
TGTGCCAGCAGCTTCGAGAAGAGCGGGATCCTTTACAATGAGCAGTTCTTC
>many|TRBJ2-3|-|TRBV11-3
CASSSPPGTITDTQYF
TGTGCCAGCAGCTCACCCCCGGGAACTATCACAGATACGCAGTATTTT
>-|TRBJ1-5|-|TRBV6-1
CASSSRADFVPQHF
TGTGCCAGCAGTAGCCGGGCCGACTTCGTGCCCCAGCATTTT
>many|TRBJ2-3|TRBD2|TRBV6-2/TRBV6-3
CASSYRDSGRARDTQYF
TGTGCCAGCAGTTACAGAGATAGCGGGAGGGCGAGGGATACGCAGTATTTT
>-|TRBJ2-3|TRBD2|TRBV11-3
CASSLVLAGDTQYF
TGTGCCAGCAGCTTGGTACTAGCGGGAGATACGCAGTATTTT
>-|TRBJ2-2|TRBD2|TRBV27
CASRPGLATGELFF
TGTGCCAGCAGGCCGGGACTAGCCACCGGGGAGCTGTTTTTT
>-|TRBJ2-1|-|TRBV10-2
CASRQVYNEQFF
TGCGCCAGTCGCCAGGTCTACAATGAGCAGTTCTTC
>few|TRBJ1-2|-|TRBV6-5
CASSYTGLGKAGGYTF
TGTGCCAGCAGTTACACTGGTTTGGGGAAGGCAGGGGGCTACACCTTC
>few|TRBJ1-5|-|TRBV20-1
CSAARQVLQPQHF
TGCAGTGCCGCCCGACAGGTCCTTCAGCCCCAGCATTTT
>-|TRBJ2-7|-|TRBV29-1
CSVVWYGRSSYEQYF
TGCAGCGTTGTCTGGTACGGGAGAAGCTCCTACGAGCAGTACTTC
>-|TRBJ1-1|-|TRBV29-1
CSVEGSGPEAFF
TGCAGCGTTGAAGGTTCAGGCCCCGAAGCTTTCTTT
>many|TRBJ2-5|TRBD2|TRBV4-1
CASSQQRTSGTQETQYF
TGCGCCAGCAGCCAACAAAGGACTAGCGGGACCCAAGAGACCCAGTACTTC
>few|TRBJ2-4|TRBD2|TRBV20-1
CSARREVLINIQYF
TGCAGTGCTAGGCGGGAGGTCCTCATAAACATTCAGTACTTC
>few|TRBJ2-3|TRBD2|TRBV20-1
CSASTRLAVSTDTQYF
TGCAGTGCTTCGACTCGACTAGCGGTTAGCACAGATACGCAGTATTTT
>many|TRBJ1-3|-|TRBV7-9
CASSPGAGGNTIYF
TGTGCCAGCAGCCCAGGGGCTGGTGGAAACACCATATATTTT
>many|TRBJ2-4|TRBD1|TRBV18
CASSSDRADIQYF
TGTGCCAGCTCATCGGACAGGGCTGACATTCAGTACTTC
>many|TRBJ1-4|-|TRBV12-3/TRBV12-4
CASSLTGLSEKLFF
TGTGCCAGCAGTTTGACAGGTCTGAGCGAAAAACTGTTTTTT
>-|TRBJ1-4|TRBD1|TRBV4-2
CASSQGGGQGGNEKLFF
TGTGCCAGCAGCCAAGGAGGGGGCCAGGGAGGTAATGAAAAACTGTTTTTT
>-|TRBJ1-1|TRBD1|TRBV2
CAGSGDRGAEAFF
TGTGCCGGGAGTGGGGACAGGGGGGCTGAAGCTTTCTTT
>many|TRBJ2-5|TRBD1|TRBV19
CASNTPGQQETQYF
TGTGCCAGTAACACGCCGGGACAGCAAGAGACCCAGTACTTC
>few|TRBJ1-5|-|TRBV6-1
CASRPWSGGNQPQHF
TGTGCCAGCAGGCCGTGGTCCGGGGGCAATCAGCCCCAGCATTTT
>-|TRBJ2-2|TRBD1|TRBV6-1
CASSFMTGSTGELFF
TGTGCCAGCAGTTTTATGACAGGGAGCACCGGGGAGCTGTTTTTT
>many|TRBJ2-2|-|TRBV27
CASSFHENTGELFF
TGTGCCAGCAGTTTCCACGAAAACACCGGGGAGCTGTTTTTT
>-|TRBJ2-1|TRBD2|TRBV7-2
CASSFGTRKSNEQFF
TGTGCCAGCAGCTTCGGGACTAGGAAAAGCAATGAGCAGTTCTTC
>many|TRBJ2-3|TRBD2|TRBV11-3
CASTEGSSGRRDTQYF
TGTGCCAGCACCGAAGGTTCTAGCGGGAGACGAGATACGCAGTATTTT
>many|TRBJ2-2|TRBD2|TRBV19
CASSRFLAGEGGELFF
TGTGCCAGTAGTCGGTTCCTAGCGGGAGAGGGCGGGGAGCTGTTTTTT
>many|TRBJ2-2|-|TRBV2
CASSSRPSPGTGELFF
TGTGCCAGCAGCAGCCGACCATCCCCCGGCACCGGGGAGCTGTTTTTT
>-|TRBJ2-7|-|TRBV18
CASSPLDRSSTTYEQYF
TGTGCCAGCTCACCTTTGGACCGTTCCTCCACCACCTACGAGCAGTACTTC
>-|TRBJ1-3|-|TRBV19
CASGGMRGNTTYF
TGTGCCAGCGGGGGAATGCGGGGAAACACCACATATTTT
>many|TRBJ2-1|-|TRBV9
CASSVRDNEQFF
TGTGCCAGCAGCGTGCGGGACAATGAGCAGTTCTTC
>many|TRBJ2-3|TRBD2|TRBV20-1
CSATTRGLAGYRDTQYF
TGCAGTGCTACGACCCGGGGACTAGCGGGGTACCGAGATACGCAGTATTTT
>many|TRBJ1-3|-|TRBV2
CASSEKGFDLIPFSKTGNTIYF
TGTGCCAGCAGTGAAAAAGGGTTCGACTTAATACCTTTTTCGAAGACCGGAAACACCATATATTTT
>many|TRBJ2-5|TRBD1|TRBV19
CASLDREETQYF
TGTGCCAGCCTTGACAGGGAGGAGACCCAGTACTTC